The following is a T cell receptor beta chain sequence with its context. Deletions cut 5 bases from V and 9 bases from J, with 12 bases between. The CDR3 is 13 residues long. Germline V lookup: CDR1 SGHNT, CDR2 YYREEE (reference sequence). This sample is drawn from a study of beta chain features in type 1 diabetes. What was sequenced were expressed TCRB transcripts, since all of the isolated RNA had been reverse transcribed. Profiling relied on immunoSEQ multiplex PCR, and the TCRdb table lists in-frame clones only, not all of them. This table holds under 800,000 clones, roughly a sixth found once. This rearrangement joins TRBV5-4 to TRBJ1-6, with D perhaps TRBD1 (5 bases). Material for sequencing was naive CD4+ T cells from blood. This sequence was found in a man between 18 and 29 years old in good health. The chain's CDR3 is CASRQDGASPLHF. For the CDR3, the DNA is TGTGCCAGCAGACAGGACGGTGCTTCACCCCTCCACTTT.